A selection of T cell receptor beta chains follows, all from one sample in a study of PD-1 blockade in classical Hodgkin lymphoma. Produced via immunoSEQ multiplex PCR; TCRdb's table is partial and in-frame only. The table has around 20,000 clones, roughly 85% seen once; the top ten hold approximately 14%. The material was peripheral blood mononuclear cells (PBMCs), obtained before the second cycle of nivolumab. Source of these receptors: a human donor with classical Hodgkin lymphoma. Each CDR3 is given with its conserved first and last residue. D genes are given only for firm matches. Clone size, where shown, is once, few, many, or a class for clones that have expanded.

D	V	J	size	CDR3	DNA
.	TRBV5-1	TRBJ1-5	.	CASSLGAGNQPQHF	TGCGCCAGCAGCTTGGGGGCAGGTAATCAGCCCCAGCATTTT
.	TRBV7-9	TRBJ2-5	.	CASSLGTDQETQYF	TGTGCCAGCAGCTTAGGGACAGACCAAGAGACCCAGTACTTC
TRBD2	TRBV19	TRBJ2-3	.	CASGPGLTLKSTDTQYF	TGTGCCAGTGGACCGGGACTAACCCTAAAAAGCACAGATACGCAGTATTTT
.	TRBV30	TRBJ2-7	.	CAWSSRVFRTF	TGTGCCTGGAGTTCCAGGGTGTTTCGAACCTTC
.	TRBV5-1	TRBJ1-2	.	CASSLEGNYGYTF	TGCGCCAGCAGCTTGGAGGGGAACTATGGCTACACCTTC
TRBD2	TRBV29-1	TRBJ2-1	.	CSAGTSGGAKVGEQFF	TGCAGCGCCGGGACTAGCGGGGGGGCTAAAGTTGGTGAGCAGTTCTTC
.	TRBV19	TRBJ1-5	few	CASGKGSGSIGNQPQHF	TGTGCCAGCGGAAAAGGGAGTGGGTCTATTGGCAATCAGCCCCAGCATTTT
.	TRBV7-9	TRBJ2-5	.	CASSPVETQYF	TGTGCCAGCAGCCCTGTGGAGACCCAGTACTTC
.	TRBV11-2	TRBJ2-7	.	CASTDSAKSYEQYF	TGTGCCAGCACCGACAGTGCTAAGAGCTACGAGCAGTACTTC
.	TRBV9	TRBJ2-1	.	CASSVSGDSYNEQFF	TGTGCCAGCAGCGTATCGGGCGACTCCTACAATGAGCAGTTCTTC